The 32 T cell receptor beta chains below come from one sample, sequenced in a study of sequential checkpoint blockade in melanoma. Sample treatment: randomized to nivolumab then ipilimumab (arm A) or the reverse (arm B). Clones were read by immunoSEQ multiplex PCR, and TCRdb kept only the in-frame ones, dropping some. In the table there are about 10,000 clones, 55% to 85% of which are singletons. The sequencing used CD8+ T cells sorted from blood (inferred from file names), collected from a patient given nivolumab and ipilimumab in sequence. All receptors come from a human donor with melanoma.

This clone was seen only a few times. V gene TRBV14 combines with J gene TRBJ1-2; D is undetermined. The CDR3 has 13 amino acids. The germline V gene has CDR1 SGHDN and CDR2 FVKESK. Trimming took 1 base from V and 5 from J, leaving 8 bases between them. CDR3 DNA sequence: TGTGCCAGCAGCCAAGTCGGGGTTTATGGCTACACCTTC. It specifies CASSQVGVYGYTF.

V and J are TRBV11-2 and TRBJ2-1; a weak D match, TRBD2 (6 bases). Looked up from germline, CDR1 is SGHAT and CDR2 is FQNNGV. Between the trimmed V and J ends, which lost 1 base and 8 bases, there was a span of 18 bases. There are 16 residues in the CDR3. The CDR3 spells CASSLVLSGFSHEQFF. CDR3 sequence (DNA): TGTGCCAGCAGCTTAGTATTGAGCGGGTTTTCGCATGAGCAGTTCTTC. Full variable domain (rest looked up from reference TRBV11-2 and TRBJ2-1): EAGVAQSPRYKIIEKRQSVAFWCNPISGHATLYWYQQILGQGPKLLIQFQNNGVVDDSQLPKDRFSAERLKGVDSTLKIQPAKLEDSAVYLCASSLVLSGFSHEQFFGPGTRLTVL.

The chain carries TRBV27 and TRBJ1-4, with D perhaps TRBD1 (6 bases). The V gene lost 5 bases and the J gene lost 3 bases, with 13 bases spanning the gap. Germline V gene lookup returns CDR1 MNHEY and CDR2 SMNVEV (reference sequence). This CDR3 is 15 amino acids long. The CDR3 protein is CASSTRQDPNEKLFF. CDR3 DNA: TGTGCCAGCAGTACTAGACAGGATCCTAATGAAAAACTGTTTTTT. The variable domain in full, completed from reference TRBV27 and TRBJ1-4, reads EAQVTQNPRYLITVTGKKLTVTCSQNMNHEYMSWYRQDPGLGLRQIYYSMNVEVTDKGDVPEGYKVSRKEKRNFPLILESPSPNQTSLYFCASSTRQDPNEKLFFGSGTQLSVL.

This sequence joins TRBV19 and TRBJ2-7; TRBD1 matches 7 bases. Per the germline V gene, CDR1 is LNHDA and CDR2 is SQIVND (reference sequence). There are 13 residues in the CDR3. V gave up 5 bases and J gave up 2 bases; unmatched junction bases: 3. CDR3: CASSSGTAYEQYF. The CDR3 DNA is TGTGCCAGTAGTTCCGGGACAGCCTACGAGCAGTACTTC.

This clone was seen only a few times. The rearrangement uses TRBV7-6 and TRBJ1-3, with a weak D call TRBD1 (5 bases). The CDR3 has 13 amino acids. V lost 5 bases, J lost 3 bases, and 8 bases lay in between. The germline gives CDR1 SGHVS, CDR2 FNYEAQ. The CDR3 loop reads CASSPRGGNTIYF. DNA of the CDR3: TGTGCCAGCAGCCCTAGGGGTGGAAACACCATATATTTT.

V and J are TRBV4-1 and TRBJ2-7; D gene unclear. The germline V gene encodes CDR1 MGHRA and CDR2 YSYEKL. The CDR3 is 14 amino acids. Trimming left V 1 base short and J 1 base short, with 8 bases between. CDR3 protein: CASSQATPSYEQYF. CDR3 DNA sequence: TGCGCCAGCAGCCAAGCGACACCTTCCTACGAGCAGTACTTC.

This rearrangement joins TRBV4-3 to TRBJ2-1, with 13 positions matching TRBD2. The CDR3 loop spans 17 amino acids. V gave up 4 bases and J gave up 8 bases; unmatched junction bases: 11. Germline CDR1 and CDR2: LGHNA and YSLEER. Written as DNA, the CDR3 is TGCGCCAGCAGCCTATCCCGGACTAGCGGGAGTCTCGATGAGCAGTTCTTC. It yields the protein CASSLSRTSGSLDEQFF.

This chain uses TRBV9 with TRBJ2-7; D remains ambiguous. Germline-derived CDR1 and CDR2 are SGDLS and YYNGEE. V dropped 1 base and J dropped 0 bases, with 8 bases sitting between them. This CDR3 has 14 amino acids. The CDR3 loop reads CASSVYGGSYEQYF. The DNA for the CDR3 is TGTGCCAGCAGCGTATACGGCGGCTCCTACGAGCAGTACTTC.

The J gene is TRBJ2-7, the V gene TRBV4-2, with 7 bases that match TRBD1. V lost 4 bases to trimming and J lost 3 bases; unmatched junction nucleotides: 12. Per germline, CDR1 LGHNA and CDR2 YNFKEQ. This CDR3 spans 16 amino acids. CDR3 sequence: CASSLEGGSGGYEQYF. The CDR3 nucleotides are TGTGCCAGCAGCCTAGAGGGTGGGTCAGGGGGCTACGAGCAGTACTTC.

The chain combines TRBV4-2 with TRBJ2-1; a possible D gene is TRBD2 (6 bases). Deletions cut 4 bases from V and 5 bases from J, with 18 bases between. Germline loops: CDR1 LGHNA, CDR2 YNFKEQ. CDR3 length: 16 residues. The CDR3 here is CASSPAGLPIDNEQFF. CDR3 bases: TGTGCCAGCAGCCCCGCGGGACTCCCGATAGACAATGAGCAGTTCTTC.

This chain joins TRBV27 and TRBJ2-2; tentative D call: TRBD2 (5 bases). This CDR3 has 12 amino acids. Trimming stripped 7 bases from V and 8 bases from J, with 11 bases between. Germline V lookup: CDR1 MNHEY, CDR2 SMNVEV (reference sequence). CDR3 loop: CASMEETGELFF. CDR3 nucleotide sequence: TGTGCCAGCATGGAGGAAACGGGGGAGCTGTTTTTT.

The chain combines TRBV7-6 with TRBJ2-3; 9 positions agree with TRBD2. CDR1 is SGHVS, CDR2 FNYEAQ, per germline. V lost 3 bases to trimming and J lost 0 bases; unmatched junction nucleotides: 10. CDR3 length equals 18 residues. CDR3 amino acids: CASSLGRGGGASTDTQYF. The DNA of the CDR3 is TGTGCCAGCAGCTTGGGGCGTGGCGGGGGGGCGAGCACAGATACGCAGTATTTT.

V usage is TRBV10-2 and J usage is TRBJ2-1; 8 positions match TRBD2. Trimming took 6 bases from V and 3 from J; bases not matched to a gene: 10. The CDR3 has 16 amino acids. Germline V CDR1 and CDR2: WSHSY, SAAADI. CDR3 in DNA: TGCGCCAGCAGCCCTCATTACGGGAGGGACTACAATGAGCAGTTCTTC. The encoded protein is CASSPHYGRDYNEQFF.

This chain uses TRBV27 with TRBJ1-1; D is unclear. Trimming pared 5 bases from V and 4 bases from J, leaving 17 bases between. The germline V gene encodes CDR1 MNHEY and CDR2 SMNVEV (reference sequence). The CDR3 loop spans 15 amino acids. The CDR3 nucleotides are TGTGCCAGCAGTCCAATCCGAGGCAGCCCCACTGAAGCTTTCTTT. Encoded protein: CASSPIRGSPTEAFF.

The chain recombines TRBV5-4 with TRBJ2-2; D perhaps matches TRBD2 (5 bases). Germline-derived CDR1 and CDR2 are SGHNT and YYREEE (reference sequence). The CDR3 covers 16 residues. Trimming removed 4 bases from V and 1 base from J, with 14 bases in between. The CDR3 loop reads CASSPGRAVNTGELFF. The CDR3, as DNA: TGTGCCAGCAGCCCCGGGCGAGCGGTGAACACCGGGGAGCTGTTTTTT.

J is TRBJ2-7 and V is TRBV27; D unclear. Per germline, CDR1 MNHEY and CDR2 SMNVEV (reference sequence). The CDR3 contains 12 residues. The CDR3 nucleotides are TGTGCAGGTGCCTCCAGGAACCACGAGCAGTACTTC. It encodes CAGASRNHEQYF.

This clone has a handful of counts. Relative to the germline gene, one junction end is altered; a read error may explain this. CDR3 DNA sequence: TGCGCCAGCAGCCCGGACTTTAGCGGCTACGAGCAGTACTTC. Translated: CASSPDFSGYEQYF. This rearrangement joins TRBV7-9 to TRBJ2-7, with a possible D match to TRBD2 (6 bases). The germline CDR1 and CDR2 sequences are SEHNR and FQNEAQ (reference sequence). The CDR3 runs 14 residues.

The rearrangement links TRBV6-4 to TRBJ2-3, with 11 bases that match TRBD2. The CDR3 has 16 amino acids. J lost 6 bases, V lost 11 bases, and 16 bases had no gene match. Germline V gene lookup returns CDR1 MRHNA and CDR2 SNTAGT. DNA for the CDR3: TGTGCCGGAGAAATCGGACTAGCGGGTAACTTGGATACGCAGTATTTT. This codes for CAGEIGLAGNLDTQYF.

The gene calls are TRBV7-9 and TRBJ1-2; 8 bases fit TRBD1. Germline V gene lookup returns CDR1 SEHNR and CDR2 FQNEAQ (reference sequence). The V gene end was trimmed by 10 bases and the J gene end by 4 bases; junction bases not matched to a gene: 8. The CDR3 consists of 13 residues. CDR3 sequence: CAIPTGVGYGYTF. DNA of the CDR3: TGTGCCATACCGACAGGGGTGGGCTATGGCTACACCTTC.

This clone was counted between two and nine times. The chain uses TRBV19 and TRBJ2-7; 13 bases fit TRBD2. The CDR3 spans 15 residues. The trim removed 1 base at V and 4 bases at J, leaving 1 base unmatched. Germline V gene data show CDR1 as LNHDA and CDR2 as SQIVND (reference sequence). In nucleotides, the CDR3 is TGTGCCAGTAGTATAGGGACTAGCGGGAGTTACGAGCAGTACTTC. This gives the protein CASSIGTSGSYEQYF.

The chain combines TRBV27 with TRBJ2-7; TRBD1 is a possible D gene (5 bases). Trimming removed 8 bases from V and 5 bases from J, with 13 bases in between. Germline lookup yields CDR1 MNHEY and CDR2 SMNVEV (reference sequence). This CDR3 comprises 12 residues. The CDR3 region is CASGAGLNEQYF. The CDR3 DNA follows: TGTGCCAGCGGGGCAGGGCTGAACGAGCAGTACTTC.

The rearrangement uses TRBV7-8 and TRBJ2-2, with TRBD1 identical over 9 bases. The V and J ends lost 4 bases and 6 bases, in that order; junction bases with no gene match: 6. Germline CDR1 SGHVS, CDR2 FQNEAQ. The CDR3 is made up of 15 amino acids. CDR3: CASSSWTGEAGELFF. CDR3 sequence (DNA): TGTGCCAGCAGCTCCTGGACAGGGGAGGCCGGGGAGCTGTTTTTT.

The chain uses TRBV19 and TRBJ1-6, with a tentative D call TRBD1 (6 bases). From germline, CDR1 is LNHDA and CDR2 SQIVND (reference sequence). Trimming removed 7 bases from V and 9 bases from J, with 19 bases in between. This CDR3 has 15 amino acids. CDR3 in DNA: TGTGCCAGTACACCGGCTTTAGGGGGGGGTTCACCCCTCCACTTT. Residues: CASTPALGGGSPLHF.

This clone occurred a few times. This chain joins TRBV30 and TRBJ1-2; possibly TRBD1 for D (5 bases). The CDR3 is 11 residues long. Per the germline V gene, CDR1 is GTSNPN and CDR2 is SVGIG (reference sequence). V lost 7 bases and J lost 8, with 14 bases in between. The CDR3 loop is CAFTGGAGYTF. The CDR3 DNA reads as TGTGCCTTCACCGGAGGGGCCGGCTACACCTTC.

The genes are TRBV7-8 and TRBJ2-7; 10 bases are a match to TRBD2. The CDR3 totals 15 residues. Germline V gene lookup returns CDR1 SGHVS and CDR2 FQNEAQ. Trimming cost V 5 bases and J 6 bases; bases outside gene matches: 10. CDR3 nucleotide sequence: TGTGCCAGCAGCCCCGGGCTAGCGGGGGTCCTCGAGCAGTACTTC. It is translated as CASSPGLAGVLEQYF.

The V gene is TRBV10-3, the J gene TRBJ1-3, with unresolved D. V dropped 8 bases and J dropped 2 bases, with 13 bases sitting between them. Germline V CDR1 and CDR2: ENHRY, SYGVKD. CDR3 length: 14 amino acids. In DNA, the CDR3 is TGTGCCATCCTCCGAGGAGGGACTGGAAACACCATATATTTT. It codes for CAILRGGTGNTIYF.

The J gene is TRBJ1-5, the V gene TRBV7-8; the match to TRBD1 covers 8 bases. In germline, CDR1 is SGHVS, CDR2 FQNEAQ. Unmatched junction bases numbered 12, after V lost 5 bases and J lost 3 bases. The CDR3 sequence is 17 residues long. The CDR3 DNA reads TGTGCCAGCAGCCTAGGACAGGGATGGGCGTACAATCAGCCCCAGCATTTT. Protein sequence: CASSLGQGWAYNQPQHF.

The chain carries TRBV2 and TRBJ2-2; 8 positions match TRBD1. V shed 6 bases, J shed 3 bases, and the junction held 6 bases outside the gene matches. Germline-derived CDR1 and CDR2 are SNHLY and FYNNEI. The CDR3 spans 15 residues. The CDR3 spells CASRGTGGDTGELFF. Here the CDR3 DNA reads TGTGCCAGCAGGGGGACAGGCGGGGACACCGGGGAGCTGTTTTTT.

V usage is TRBV9 and J usage is TRBJ2-3; D gene uncertain. This CDR3 comprises 12 residues. Germline V gene lookup returns CDR1 SGDLS and CDR2 YYNGEE. The germline V and J ends were trimmed by 6 bases and 1 base, with 6 bases remaining between them. The CDR3 region is CASNTGTDTQYF. The CDR3 nucleotides are TGTGCCAGCAATACTGGCACAGATACGCAGTATTTT.

By frequency in the sample, this clone is large. The chain links TRBV7-9 to TRBJ2-1; 7 nucleotides align to TRBD1. This CDR3 region has 15 residues. V lost 5 bases to trimming and J lost 5 bases; unmatched junction nucleotides: 9. Germline-derived CDR1 and CDR2 are SEHNR and FQNEAQ (reference sequence). The CDR3 is CASSPRTRGNNEQFF. The CDR3 DNA follows: TGTGCCAGCAGCCCTCGGACCAGGGGGAACAATGAGCAGTTCTTC.

The CDR3 sequence: CAWSGPHLTGKGELFF. Here the CDR3 DNA reads TGTGCCTGGAGTGGCCCCCACCTAACAGGGAAAGGGGAGCTGTTTTTT. The chain employs TRBV30 and TRBJ2-2; tentatively, D is TRBD1 (6 bases). V was clipped by 1 base and J by 8 bases, with 20 bases between them. Germline values: CDR1 GTSNPN, CDR2 SVGIG (reference sequence). The CDR3 runs to 16 residues.

This chain uses TRBV5-1 with TRBJ1-4, with unresolved D. The V gene's germline CDR1 is SGHRS and CDR2 YFSETQ. The V and J ends lost 0 bases and 8 bases respectively, with 14 bases between them. This CDR3 contains 15 residues. The CDR3 region has the DNA TGCGCCAGCAGCTTGGCCGGGAGGGAAAAAGAAAAACTGTTTTTT. It encodes CASSLAGREKEKLFF.